The 22 T cell receptor beta chains reported below all come from one sample, sequenced in a study of cytomegalovirus exposure and HLA in healthy donors. The PCR ran on 60 Vbeta and 13 Jbeta primers. The protocol was immunoSEQ multiplex PCR, while the TCRdb copy is restricted to in-frame clones and leaves out a portion. The repertoire holds some 130,000 clones, with 70% to 85% as singletons. Source material: PBMCs. Every receptor here comes from a male donor in good health and CMV-seropositive.

V usage is TRBV15 and J usage is TRBJ1-2; 7 positions match TRBD1. This CDR3 region has 16 residues. Germline V gene sequence: CDR1 LNHNV, CDR2 YYDKDF (reference sequence). V was pared by 0 bases and J by 2 bases, with 6 bases of the junction left unmatched. The CDR3 reads CATSRDRSGQNYGYTF. Here the CDR3 DNA reads TGTGCCACCAGCAGAGATAGGTCGGGACAGAACTATGGCTACACCTTC.

The chain couples TRBV6-1 to TRBJ2-5, with D possibly matching TRBD1 (6 bases). The closer fit of TRBJ2-7 to the DNA end suggests the J call may be wrong. CDR3 length: 14 amino acids. The V gene's germline CDR1 is MNHNS and CDR2 SASEGT. CDR3 residues: CASSGGQPPYEQYF. In DNA form, the CDR3 reads TGTGCCAGCAGTGGCGGACAGCCGCCCTACGAGCAGTACTTC.

This rearrangement joins TRBV7-6 to TRBJ1-3, with D possibly matching TRBD1 (6 bases). Per germline, CDR1 SGHVS and CDR2 FNYEAQ. The germline V and J ends were trimmed by 3 bases and 8 bases, with 14 bases remaining between them. This CDR3 spans 14 amino acids. CDR3 loop: CASSFSAGGDTIYF. Written as DNA, the CDR3 is TGTGCCAGCAGCTTCTCCGCGGGGGGCGACACCATATATTTT.

The chain carries TRBV7-3 and TRBJ2-2, with a possible D match to TRBD1 (5 bases). The germline V gene encodes CDR1 SGHTA and CDR2 FQGTGA. This CDR3 is built from 13 residues. Trimming shortened V by 6 bases and J by 7 bases, and 12 bases separated the two germline ends. In DNA, the CDR3 is TGTGCCAGCAGTGTAGGGGTGGTCGGGGAGCTGTTTTTT. It encodes CASSVGVVGELFF.

This rearrangement joins TRBV28 to TRBJ2-2; TRBD2 matches 7 bases. The CDR3 sequence is 16 residues long. CDR1 and CDR2 (germline): MDHEN, SYDVKM. V shed 1 base and J 4 bases; nucleotides not matched to a gene: 6. The CDR3 region is CASSLSVAGVTGELFF. The CDR3 coding sequence is TGTGCCAGCAGTTTATCAGTAGCGGGCGTCACCGGGGAGCTGTTTTTT.

V and J are TRBV7-9 and TRBJ2-2; unclear D gene. This CDR3 is 13 amino acids long. Per the germline V gene, CDR1 is SEHNR and CDR2 is FQNEAQ (reference sequence). Deletions cut 3 bases from V and 7 bases from J, with 9 bases between. Here the CDR3 reads CASSFASNGELFF. CDR3 DNA sequence: TGTGCCAGCAGCTTCGCGTCTAACGGGGAGCTGTTTTTT.

The V and J genes are TRBV5-5 and TRBJ1-2; D gene uncertain. Germline values: CDR1 SGHKS, CDR2 YYEKEE (reference sequence). Trimming pared 4 bases from V and 8 bases from J, leaving 9 bases between. The CDR3 sequence is 11 residues long. The CDR3 sequence: CASSQFRGYTF. CDR3 DNA sequence: TGTGCCAGCAGCCAGTTCCGAGGCTACACCTTC.

The chain is built from TRBV7-8 and TRBJ2-5, with 13 nucleotides matching TRBD2. CDR1 and CDR2 (germline): SGHVS, FQNEAQ. V shed 5 bases, J shed 4 bases, and the junction held 13 bases outside the gene matches. This CDR3 has 18 residues. The CDR3 loop is CASSDILAGGLMRETQYF. The CDR3 nucleotides read TGTGCCAGCAGCGATATACTAGCGGGAGGGTTAATGAGAGAGACCCAGTACTTC. Full variable domain (missing parts from reference TRBV7-8 and TRBJ2-5): GAGVSQSPRYKVAKRGQDVALRCDPISGHVSLFWYQQALGQGPEFLTYFQNEAQLDKSGLPSDRFFAERPEGSVSTLKIQRTQQEDSAVYLCASSDILAGGLMRETQYFGPGTRLLVL.

J is TRBJ2-3 and V is TRBV6-5; TRBD1 matches at 7 bases. Germline CDR1 is MNHEY and CDR2 is SVGAGI. The CDR3 is made up of 15 amino acids. J was trimmed by 2 bases and V by 0 bases; bases with no gene match: 2. The CDR3 DNA reads as TGTGCCAGCAGTTACTCAGGGACAGACACAGATACGCAGTATTTT. This encodes CASSYSGTDTDTQYF.

This clone was recorded only once. At the DNA level, this CDR3 is encoded by other sequences in the same sample as well. The chain combines TRBV15 with TRBJ1-3; 9 bases map to TRBD1. Germline lookup yields CDR1 LNHNV and CDR2 YYDKDF (reference sequence). V dropped 3 bases and J dropped 1; count of bases not matched to a gene: 1. The CDR3 sequence is 15 residues long. CDR3 sequence (DNA): TGTGCCACCAGCAGGGACAGGGGTTCTGGAAACACCATATATTTT. This codes for CATSRDRGSGNTIYF.

This clone was detected a few times. The CDR3 loop is CAAGLSNQPQHF. CDR3 DNA sequence: TGTGCCGCAGGGCTTAGCAATCAGCCCCAGCATTTT. J is TRBJ1-5 and V is TRBV10-3; tentative D call: TRBD1 (5 bases). Germline V gene sequence: CDR1 ENHRY, CDR2 SYGVKD. The CDR3 covers 12 residues. Trimming pared 11 bases from V and 0 bases from J, leaving 8 bases between.

The CDR3 loop is CASRGQRGSYEQYF. The CDR3 nucleotides read TGTGCCAGCCGCGGCCAGCGGGGCTCCTACGAGCAGTACTTC. V is TRBV18 and J is TRBJ2-7; 7 bases fit TRBD2. Germline V gene data show CDR1 as KGHSH and CDR2 as LQKENI. The CDR3 runs 14 residues. J lost 0 bases, V lost 8 bases, and 7 bases had no gene match. Full variable domain (missing parts from reference TRBV18 and TRBJ2-7): NAGVMQNPRHLVRRRGQEARLRCSPMKGHSHVYWYRQLPEEGLKFMVYLQKENIIDESGMPKERFSAEFPKEGPSILRIQQVVRGDSAAYFCASRGQRGSYEQYFGPGTRLTVT.

The chain carries TRBV5-1 and TRBJ1-1; 8 nucleotides agree with TRBD1. The CDR3 has 11 amino acids. After removal of 6 bases from V and 11 bases from J, the junction contained 6 bases not matched to a gene. CDR1 and CDR2 from the germline V gene are SGHRS and YFSETQ. CDR3 nucleotide sequence: TGCGCCAGCATACTACAGGGGGAGGCTTTCTTT. Protein: CASILQGEAFF.

The chain carries TRBV7-9 and TRBJ1-2; TRBD1 agrees at 12 bases. The germline CDR1 and CDR2 sequences are SEHNR and FQNEAQ (reference sequence). The CDR3 contains 13 residues. The trim removed 8 bases at V and 8 bases at J, leaving 6 bases unmatched. CDR3 DNA: TGTGCCAGCGGGACAGGGGGCGGAGGAGGCTACACCTTC. Protein sequence: CASGTGGGGGYTF.

The CDR3 loop is CASSFDSNTEAFF. The CDR3 nucleotides are TGTGCCAGCAGCTTCGACAGTAACACTGAAGCTTTCTTT. The V gene is TRBV7-3, the J gene TRBJ1-1, with D tentatively TRBD1 (5 bases). The length of the CDR3 is 13 residues. Germline values: CDR1 SGHTA, CDR2 FQGTGA. V was trimmed by 3 bases and J by 2 bases, leaving 7 bases between them.

The V call is TRBV5-1, the J call TRBJ1-1; no firm D call. This CDR3 region has 13 residues. The germline gives CDR1 SGHRS, CDR2 YFSETQ. The V gene lost 3 bases and the J gene lost 0 bases, with 6 bases spanning the gap. CDR3 protein: CASSSQMNTEAFF. CDR3 coding DNA: TGCGCCAGCAGCTCCCAGATGAACACTGAAGCTTTCTTT.

In this sample, this clone turned up a few times. The CDR3, as DNA: TGCGCCAGCAGCCAAACCGGGGGGGGCACTGAAGCTTTCTTT. Translated: CASSQTGGGTEAFF. The genes are TRBV4-1 and TRBJ1-1, with D perhaps TRBD1 (5 bases). The CDR3 is made up of 14 amino acids. Germline-derived CDR1 and CDR2 are MGHRA and YSYEKL. Trimming took off 2 bases at V and 4 bases at J, with 11 bases between the two ends.

The V and J genes are TRBV27 and TRBJ2-3; 11 positions agree with TRBD2. The CDR3 extends over 17 amino acids. Germline lookup yields CDR1 MNHEY and CDR2 SMNVEV (reference sequence). The J segment lost 2 bases and the V segment lost 4 bases, leaving 8 bases of the junction unmatched. The CDR3 sequence: CASSSPLAGVPTDTQYF. The CDR3 bases are TGTGCCAGCAGTTCCCCACTAGCGGGGGTCCCCACAGATACGCAGTATTTT.

This clone came up a few times. J is TRBJ1-4 and V is TRBV5-1; D gene ambiguous. The germline CDR1 and CDR2 sequences are SGHRS and YFSETQ. The CDR3 extends over 13 amino acids. Trimming took off 7 bases at V and 8 bases at J, with 15 bases between the two ends. In DNA form, the CDR3 reads TGCGCCAGCTCCGGAGTTCCCTACGAAAAACTGTTTTTT. Encoded protein: CASSGVPYEKLFF.

The chain recombines TRBV28 with TRBJ1-3; D is undetermined. CDR1 is MDHEN and CDR2 is SYDVKM in the germline V gene. The CDR3 runs 17 residues. V lost 5 bases to trimming and J lost 0 bases, with 17 bases between them. DNA of the CDR3: TGTGCCAGCAGTCCCACGGGGTGGATCAACTCTGGAAACACCATATATTTT. Amino acid sequence: CASSPTGWINSGNTIYF.

The rearrangement uses TRBV7-9 and TRBJ1-1, with D unresolved. From germline, CDR1 is SEHNR and CDR2 FQNEAQ (reference sequence). V shed 1 base and J shed 4 bases, with 13 bases lying between them. CDR3 size: 15 residues. The CDR3 loop is CASSLVTGRGTEAFF. CDR3 sequence (DNA): TGTGCCAGCAGCTTAGTTACTGGGAGAGGCACTGAAGCTTTCTTT.

This chain joins TRBV7-2 and TRBJ1-3, with 8 nucleotides matching TRBD1. The germline V gene has CDR1 SGHTA and CDR2 FQGNSA. This CDR3 comprises 16 residues. Unmatched junction bases numbered 1, after V lost 0 bases and J lost 0 bases. The CDR3 sequence: CASSLAGQGSGNTIYF. The DNA of the CDR3 is TGTGCCAGCAGCTTAGCAGGACAGGGCTCTGGAAACACCATATATTTT.